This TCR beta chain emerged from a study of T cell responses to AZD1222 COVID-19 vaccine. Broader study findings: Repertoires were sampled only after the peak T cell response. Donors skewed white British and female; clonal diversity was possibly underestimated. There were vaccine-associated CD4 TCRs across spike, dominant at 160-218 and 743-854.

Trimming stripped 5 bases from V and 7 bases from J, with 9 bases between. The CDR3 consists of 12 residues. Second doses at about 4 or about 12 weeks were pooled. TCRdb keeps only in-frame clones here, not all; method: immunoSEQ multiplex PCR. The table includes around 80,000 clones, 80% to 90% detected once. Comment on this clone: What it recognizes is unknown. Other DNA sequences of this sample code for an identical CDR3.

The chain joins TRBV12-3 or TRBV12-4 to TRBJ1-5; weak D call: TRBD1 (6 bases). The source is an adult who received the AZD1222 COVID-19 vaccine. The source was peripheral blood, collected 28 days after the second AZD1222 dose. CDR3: CASSLGGQPQHF. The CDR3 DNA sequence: TGTGCCAGCAGTCTAGGGGGACAGCCCCAGCATTTT.